These 2 T cell receptor beta chains were sequenced from one sample in a study of shared clonotypes between healthy human individuals. Assay used: immunoSEQ multiplex PCR; TCRdb lists only in-frame clones, some missing. The sample holds 470,000 or so clones, about 72% seen once. The specimen was PBMCs. These receptors came from a woman aged 40 to 50 in good health. Some clones in this sample may be carry-over from other donors' samples.

Comment on this clone: The junction differs from germline at one of its ends, possibly a read error. CDR3 nucleotides: TGTGCCAGCAGCCACCTAGCGGGAGGATACAATGAGCAATTCTTC. It is translated as CASSHLAGGYNEQFF. V gene TRBV7-9 combines with J gene TRBJ2-1; 11 bases agree with TRBD2. The germline gives CDR1 SEHNR, CDR2 FQNEAQ (reference sequence). The length of the CDR3 is 15 residues.

In DNA, the CDR3 is TGCGCCAGCAGCCAAGATATGGGCCGAGATACGCAGTATTTT. It encodes CASSQDMGRDTQYF. This chain uses TRBV4-1 with TRBJ2-3; D gene unclear. Trimming cost V 0 bases and J 5 bases, with 9 bases left between them. Germline V CDR1 and CDR2: MGHRA, YSYEKL. This CDR3 contains 14 residues.